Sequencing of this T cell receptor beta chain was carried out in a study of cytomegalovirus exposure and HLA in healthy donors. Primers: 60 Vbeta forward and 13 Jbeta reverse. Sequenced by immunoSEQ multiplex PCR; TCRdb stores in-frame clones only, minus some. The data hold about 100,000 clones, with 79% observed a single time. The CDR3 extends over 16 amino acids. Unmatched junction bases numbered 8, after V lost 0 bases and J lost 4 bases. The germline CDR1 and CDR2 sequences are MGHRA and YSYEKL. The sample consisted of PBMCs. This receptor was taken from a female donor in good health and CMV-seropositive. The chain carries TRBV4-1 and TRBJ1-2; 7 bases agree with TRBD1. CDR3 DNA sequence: TGCGCCAGCAGCCAAGATCAGGCAGGGGGAGCCTATGGCTACACCTTC. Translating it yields CASSQDQAGGAYGYTF.